A selection of T cell receptor beta chains follows, all from one sample in a study of T-cell reconstitution after alpha-beta-depleted transplantation in children. One entry per CDR3 protein results from TCRdb running MiXCR on the PCR reads. The table shows approximately 980,000 distinct CDR3 sequences, with about 29% occurring only once. Sequenced material: PBMCs, mostly from graft donor cells, taken 360 days after TCRalphabeta/CD19-depleted stem cell transplant. The receptor source for this set is a boy under two years old who had a stem cell transplant for SCID, so the T cells may come from the graft donor. CDR3s include the opening cysteine and the closing phenylalanine or tryptophan. Fields, in order: V gene, J gene, D gene, clone size, CDR3 protein, CDR3 DNA. D genes are given only for firm matches. Size tells how often a clone was seen (once, few, many) or the class of an expanded clone, and some rows leave it out.

TRBV4-3	TRBJ2-2	-	-	CASSQDEGFTGELFF	TGCGCCAGCAGCCAAGATGAGGGTTTCACCGGGGAGCTGTTTTTT
TRBV20-1	TRBJ2-1	-	few	CSAVDGGPDNEQFF	TGCAGTGCTGTCGACGGGGGCCCAGACAATGAGCAGTTCTTC
TRBV4-1	TRBJ2-5	TRBD1	-	CASSQDHGFRGRVETQYF	TGCGCCAGCAGCCAAGATCATGGGTTCAGGGGGCGCGTAGAGACCCAGTACTTC
TRBV29-1	TRBJ2-1	-	-	CSVEKGLGYNEQFF	TGCAGCGTTGAAAAGGGTCTAGGGTACAATGAGCAGTTCTTC
TRBV4-1	TRBJ1-3	-	-	CASSQEASGGLVGNTIYF	TGCGCCAGCAGCCAAGAAGCTTCGGGGGGGCTTGTCGGAAACACCATATATTTT
TRBV5-5	TRBJ2-1	-	few	CASSLAYSNEQFF	TGTGCCAGCAGCTTGGCCTATTCCAATGAGCAGTTCTTC
TRBV27	TRBJ2-3	-	many	CASSPLGARTQYF	TGTGCCAGCAGCCCCTTGGGAGCGCGTACGCAGTATTTT
TRBV10-2	TRBJ2-3	TRBD2	once	CASSEGTTHLDTQYF	TGCGCCAGCAGTGAAGGGACTACCCACTTGGATACGCAGTATTTT
TRBV4-1	TRBJ2-7	-	-	CASSQDWVLGSYEQYF	TGCGCCAGCAGCCAAGACTGGGTTCTGGGGAGTTACGAGCAGTACTTC
TRBV12-3/TRBV12-4	TRBJ2-5	TRBD1	-	CASSHRGAQETQYF	TGTGCCAGCAGTCACAGGGGGGCTCAAGAGACCCAGTACTTC
TRBV5-1	TRBJ2-7	TRBD2	-	CASSYGWGREGYEQYF	TGCGCCAGCAGCTATGGCTGGGGCAGGGAGGGGTACGAGCAGTACTTC
TRBV12-3/TRBV12-4	TRBJ2-1	TRBD2	-	CASVLFRLAGTEQFF	TGTGCCAGCGTCCTGTTTCGGCTAGCGGGGACTGAGCAGTTCTTC
TRBV20-1	TRBJ1-2	-	-	CSARRQTNYGYTF	TGCAGTGCTAGAAGGCAGACTAACTATGGCTACACCTTC
TRBV12-3/TRBV12-4	TRBJ1-1	TRBD1	few	CASSPPGTGEAEAFF	TGTGCCAGCAGTCCCCCGGGGACAGGGGAGGCTGAAGCTTTCTTT
TRBV4-1	TRBJ2-5	TRBD1	-	CASSLLQGEETQYF	TGCGCCAGCAGCCTCCTACAGGGGGAAGAGACCCAGTACTTC
TRBV7-2	TRBJ1-1	-	-	CASSSSSGVTEAFF	TGTGCCAGCAGCTCTTCGTCGGGGGTCACTGAAGCTTTCTTT
TRBV4-1	TRBJ2-7	TRBD1	few	CASSPYVEDRLSYEQYF	TGCGCCAGCAGCCCATACGTCGAGGACAGGCTCTCCTACGAGCAGTACTTC
TRBV13	TRBJ2-1	-	-	CASSSLGLAGEQFF	TGTGCCAGCAGCTCCTTGGGGTTGGCGGGCGAGCAGTTCTTC
TRBV2	TRBJ2-1	-	few	CASSPSRVLSYNEQFF	TGTGCCAGCAGTCCTTCCAGGGTGCTCTCCTACAATGAGCAGTTCTTC
TRBV2	TRBJ2-1	TRBD1	-	CASSPTGVDPYNEQFF	TGTGCCAGCAGTCCGACAGGGGTCGACCCCTACAATGAGCAGTTCTTC
TRBV18	TRBJ2-5	-	-	CASSPRFGETQYF	TGTGCCAGCTCACCACGATTTGGAGAGACCCAGTACTTC
TRBV20-1	TRBJ2-5	TRBD2	few	CSVRASGEETQYF	TGCAGTGTTAGGGCTAGCGGGGAAGAGACCCAGTACTTC
TRBV5-5	TRBJ2-6	-	-	CASSLAHSGSGANVLTF	TGTGCCAGCAGCTTGGCCCACTCTGGATCTGGGGCCAACGTCCTGACTTTC
TRBV5-1	TRBJ2-1	TRBD2	few	CASSLGPQRDNEQFF	TGCGCCAGCAGCTTGGGTCCTCAGCGGGATAATGAGCAGTTCTTC
TRBV6-1	TRBJ2-2	TRBD1	few	CASGPYRGLGGELFF	TGTGCCAGCGGCCCTTACAGGGGGCTTGGGGGGGAGCTGTTTTTT
TRBV11-1	TRBJ2-3	TRBD2	-	CASSLKGTSGYTDTQYF	TGTGCCAGCAGCTTAAAGGGGACTAGCGGCTACACAGATACGCAGTATTTT
TRBV10-1	TRBJ2-2	TRBD1	-	CASSPTGQGRVGELFF	TGCGCCAGCAGTCCCACAGGACAGGGGAGAGTAGGGGAGCTGTTTTTT
TRBV15	TRBJ1-4	-	few	CATSRPTPGQLFF	TGTGCCACCAGCAGGCCGACTCCGGGCCAACTGTTTTTT
TRBV20-1	TRBJ1-2	-	few	CSARSGFYYGYTF	TGCAGTGCTCGTTCAGGGTTCTACTATGGCTACACCTTC
TRBV27	TRBJ1-6	-	-	CASSSPGRAGGPLHF	TGTGCCAGCAGTTCCCCTGGACGAGCCGGGGGGCCCCTCCACTTT
TRBV4-2	TRBJ2-5	-	-	CASSQEWGSGETQYF	TGTGCCAGCAGCCAAGAGTGGGGTAGCGGAGAGACACAGTACTTC
TRBV28	TRBJ1-6	-	-	CASRTRLRDGNSPLHF	TGTGCCAGCAGGACGAGGCTTAGGGACGGAAATTCACCCCTCCACTTT
TRBV4-2	TRBJ2-3	TRBD2	-	CASSQAQRGYTDTQYF	TGTGCCAGCAGCCAAGCCCAGCGGGGCTACACAGATACGCAGTATTTT
TRBV7-2	TRBJ1-1	-	-	CASSLRSQAGAFF	TGTGCCAGCAGCCTACGATCGCAGGCGGGGGCTTTCTTT
TRBV20-1	TRBJ2-7	TRBD2	once	CSASWRLAGDLSYEQYF	TGCAGTGCTAGTTGGAGACTAGCGGGGGACTTGTCCTACGAGCAGTACTTC
TRBV20-1	TRBJ2-1	TRBD2	-	CSVAGAYNEQFF	TGCAGTGTTGCGGGGGCCTACAATGAGCAGTTCTTC
TRBV20-1	TRBJ2-1	-	-	CSATFRGEDEQFF	TGCAGTGCTACTTTTAGGGGTGAGGATGAGCAGTTCTTC
TRBV4-3	TRBJ2-1	-	-	CASSQESITEQFF	TGCGCCAGCAGCCAAGAGTCAATAACGGAGCAGTTCTTC
TRBV10-3	TRBJ2-7	-	-	CAISGRPSVYEQYF	TGTGCCATCAGTGGTCGGCCGAGCGTCTACGAGCAGTACTTC
TRBV7-2	TRBJ2-3	-	-	CASSLTPVRGRDTQYF	TGTGCCAGCAGCTTAACCCCCGTGCGGGGGCGAGATACGCAGTATTTT
TRBV2	TRBJ2-7	-	few	CASSEADSYEQYF	TGTGCCAGCAGTGAGGCAGATTCCTACGAGCAGTACTTC
TRBV19	TRBJ2-3	-	few	CASSTSRTDTQYF	TGTGCCAGTAGTACCTCCCGCACAGATACGCAGTATTTT